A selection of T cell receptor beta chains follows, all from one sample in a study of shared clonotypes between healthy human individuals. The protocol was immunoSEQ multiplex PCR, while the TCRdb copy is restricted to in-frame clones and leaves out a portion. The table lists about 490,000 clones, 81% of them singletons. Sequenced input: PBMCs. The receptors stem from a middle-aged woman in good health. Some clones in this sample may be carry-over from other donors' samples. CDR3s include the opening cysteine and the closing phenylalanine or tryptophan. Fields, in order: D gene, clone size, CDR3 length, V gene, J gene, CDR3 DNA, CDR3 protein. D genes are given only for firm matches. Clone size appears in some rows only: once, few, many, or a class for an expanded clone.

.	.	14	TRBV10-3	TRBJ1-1	TGTGCCATCAGTGATTCCCTAGGGAACACTGAAGCTTTCTTT	CAISDSLGNTEAFF
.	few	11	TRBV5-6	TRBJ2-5	TGTGCCAGCAGCTTGAGAGAGACCCAGTACTTC	CASSLRETQYF
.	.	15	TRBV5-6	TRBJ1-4	TGTGCCAGCAGCTCACTCAGGGCAACTAATGAAAAACTGTTTTTT	CASSSLRATNEKLFF
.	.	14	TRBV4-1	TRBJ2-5	TGCGCCAGTCACCGGTCGAGGCTCGGGGAGACCCAGTACTTC	CASHRSRLGETQYF
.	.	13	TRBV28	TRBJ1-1	TGTGCCAGCAGCCCCTATACGAACACTGAAGCTTTCTTT	CASSPYTNTEAFF
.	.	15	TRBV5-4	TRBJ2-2	TGTGCCAGCAGCTTGGTCGGGGTCCGGGGCGGGGAGCTGTTTTTT	CASSLVGVRGGELFF
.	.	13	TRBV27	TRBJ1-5	TGTGCCAGCAGTTTCTATAGCAATCAGCCCCAGCATTTT	CASSFYSNQPQHF
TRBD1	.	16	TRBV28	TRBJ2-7	TGTGCCAGCAGTTTACCTCGGACAGGGGGCAAGTACGAGCAGTACTTC	CASSLPRTGGKYEQYF
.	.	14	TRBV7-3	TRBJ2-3	TGTGCCAGCAGCTCCAGATCCGAGCCAGATACGCAGTATTTT	CASSSRSEPDTQYF
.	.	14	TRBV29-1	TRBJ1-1	TGCAGCGTTGAAGATTGGGGGGGGAATACTGAAGCTTTCTTT	CSVEDWGGNTEAFF
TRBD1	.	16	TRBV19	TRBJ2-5	TGTGCCAGTAGTCCAAGGGACAGGGCGTCATGGGAGACCCAGTACTTC	CASSPRDRASWETQYF
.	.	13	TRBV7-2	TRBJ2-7	TGTGCCAGCAGCTTAGTCCTGCTGGGGGAGCAGTACTTC	CASSLVLLGEQYF
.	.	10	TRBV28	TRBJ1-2	TGTGCCAGCAGTAACTATGGCTACACCTTC	CASSNYGYTF
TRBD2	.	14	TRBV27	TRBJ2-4	TGTGCCAGCAGTCCGGGGACTAGCGGGATTCATACGTACTTC	CASSPGTSGIHTYF
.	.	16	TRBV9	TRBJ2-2	TGTGCCAGCAGCTCCCCCAGTGGTAGCGGAACCGGGGAGCTGTTTTTT	CASSSPSGSGTGELFF
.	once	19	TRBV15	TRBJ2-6	TGTGCCACCAGCAGAGTCCCCGGGGCAGACCAGTACGGGGCCAACGTCCTGACTTTC	CATSRVPGADQYGANVLTF